The table lists the clone carrying this T cell receptor beta chain with a few counts. The target antigen is unknown. CDR3 length equals 14 residues. Trimming removed 3 bases from V and 12 bases from J; junction bases left unmatched: 9. CDR1 and CDR2 (germline): LGHNA, YSLEER. CDR3 regions of TCR beta were amplified from RNA transcripts. Scientists carried out first-round RT-PCR using HTBI primers and then a second-round multiplex PCR. TCRdb analysed the multiplex PCR reads with MiXCR anew, one entry per CDR3 protein. The top ten clones hold roughly 3.2% of a sample with 400,000 to 500,000 distinct CDR3 sequences, around 21% of them seen once. This sample was included in a study of Graves' ophthalmopathy and Graves' hyperthyroidism. Hyperthyroidism patients, all newly diagnosed, had under 2 months' duration and ages of 18 to 65. Among the exclusions were patients with other autoimmune diseases, uncontrolled infections, pregnancy or lactation.

Study-wide points: Sensitivity reached more than 70% and specificity approximately 72% when the model predicted ophthalmopathy progression.

The receptor's source is a young woman with stable Graves' hyperthyroidism. The V gene is TRBV4-3, the J gene TRBJ2-2, with 8 bases that match TRBD1. Sequencing was carried out using peripheral blood. The CDR3 bases are TGCGCCAGCAGCCACCCTTCAGGGGGCGAGAAGCTGTTTTTT. It encodes CASSHPSGGEKLFF.